The 19 T cell receptor beta chains below all came from one sample that was sequenced in a study of cytomegalovirus exposure and HLA in healthy donors. The PCR ran on 60 Vbeta and 13 Jbeta primers. Repertoires were generated with immunoSEQ multiplex PCR, while TCRdb's copy carries only in-frame clones and drops some. The table has hundreds of thousands of clones, under 80% seen once. The sample consisted of PBMCs. These receptors were taken from a young woman in good health and CMV-seronegative.

The chain joins TRBV11-3 to TRBJ2-1, with 10 bases lining up with TRBD2. The ends lost 0 bases at V and 4 bases at J; junction bases unmatched: 3. This CDR3 spans 16 amino acids. In germline, CDR1 is SGHNT, CDR2 YENEEA. CDR3 amino acids: CASSLDPSGSYNEQFF. For the CDR3, the DNA is TGTGCCAGCAGCTTAGACCCTAGCGGGAGTTACAATGAGCAGTTCTTC.

This clone was picked up a small number of times. The rearrangement uses TRBV6-5 and TRBJ2-1, with 8 bases fitting TRBD2. In germline, CDR1 is MNHEY, CDR2 SVGAGI. Trimming at V came to 2 bases and at J to 4 bases, leaving 4 bases not matched to a gene. This CDR3 contains 15 residues. The CDR3 bases are TGTGCCAGCAGTTACAGCAGCGGGGGTTACAATGAGCAGTTCTTC. Translating gives CASSYSSGGYNEQFF.

The J gene is TRBJ2-5, the V gene TRBV11-3, with TRBD2 identical over 10 bases. The germline CDR1 and CDR2 sequences are SGHNT and YENEEA. The CDR3 spans 18 residues. The V and J ends lost 2 bases and 5 bases, in that order; junction bases with no gene match: 14. The CDR3, as DNA: TGTGCCAGCAGCTTAAGGGGTGGAAGCGGGAGGGCCGCTGAGACCCAGTACTTC. Its protein is CASSLRGGSGRAAETQYF.

The chain joins TRBV11-3 to TRBJ1-1; D might be TRBD1 (6 bases). CDR1 and CDR2 (germline): SGHNT, YENEEA. With 5 bases removed from V and 8 bases from J, the gap between germline ends came to 18 bases. The length of the CDR3 is 14 residues. The CDR3 spells CASSKQGGKAEAFF. CDR3 nucleotide sequence: TGTGCCAGCAGCAAACAGGGTGGAAAGGCGGAAGCTTTCTTT.

The rearrangement joins TRBV5-1 to TRBJ1-1, with D unclear. The V gene's germline CDR1 is SGHRS and CDR2 YFSETQ. The V end lost 0 bases, the J end lost 1 base, and 10 bases lay between the germline ends. This CDR3 contains 15 residues. CDR3 nucleotide sequence: TGCGCCAGCAGCTTGGGGCGGACTCAGAACACTGAAGCTTTCTTT. Amino acid sequence: CASSLGRTQNTEAFF. Full variable domain (remainder filled in from reference TRBV5-1 and TRBJ1-1): KAGVTQTPRYLIKTRGQQVTLSCSPISGHRSVSWYQQTPGQGLQFLFEYFSETQRNKGNFPGRFSGRQFSNSRSEMNVSTLELGDSALYLCASSLGRTQNTEAFFGQGTRLTVV.

The V gene is TRBV5-1, the J gene TRBJ1-4, with 10 bases matching TRBD1. This CDR3 spans 18 amino acids. V shed 0 bases and J 0 bases; nucleotides not matched to a gene: 5. CDR1 SGHRS and CDR2 YFSETQ come from the germline V gene. The CDR3 protein is CASSLDGTGVATNEKLFF. Written as DNA, the CDR3 is TGCGCCAGCAGCTTGGATGGGACAGGGGTTGCAACTAATGAAAAACTGTTTTTT. The full variable domain, in which reference TRBV5-1 and TRBJ1-4 provide the parts outside the CDR3, is KAGVTQTPRYLIKTRGQQVTLSCSPISGHRSVSWYQQTPGQGLQFLFEYFSETQRNKGNFPGRFSGRQFSNSRSEMNVSTLELGDSALYLCASSLDGTGVATNEKLFFGSGTQLSVL.

This clone was counted a few times. The chain is built from TRBV4-1 and TRBJ2-1; 9 bases line up with TRBD2. The CDR3 runs 15 residues. The germline CDR1 and CDR2 sequences are MGHRA and YSYEKL. V shed 4 bases, J shed 10 bases, and the junction held 11 bases outside the gene matches. In DNA form, the CDR3 reads TGCGCCAGCAGCCGGAGTGGCGGGGGGGTTGGGGAGCAGTTCTTC. Translating it yields CASSRSGGGVGEQFF.

The chain is built from TRBV7-3 and TRBJ2-1; possible D gene TRBD1, 6 bases. This CDR3 region has 13 residues. Germline V lookup: CDR1 SGHTA, CDR2 FQGTGA. V dropped 2 bases and J dropped 4 bases, with 6 bases sitting between them. The CDR3 spells CASSLGTYNEQFF. CDR3 nucleotides: TGTGCCAGCAGCTTAGGGACATACAATGAGCAGTTCTTC.

The V call is TRBV2, the J call TRBJ2-5; 8 bases align to TRBD2. This CDR3 has 12 amino acids. Germline trimming cut 7 bases from V and 4 bases from J; bases unmatched to any gene: 2. CDR1 and CDR2 from the germline V gene are SNHLY and FYNNEI. The CDR3 spells CASNGGAETQYF. As DNA, the CDR3 is TGTGCCAGCAACGGGGGGGCAGAGACCCAGTACTTC. Filled out from reference TRBV2 and TRBJ2-5, the complete variable domain reads EPEVTQTPSHQVTQMGQEVILRCVPISNHLYFYWYRQILGQKVEFLVSFYNNEISEKSEIFDDQFSVERPDGSNFTLKIRSTKLEDSAMYFCASNGGAETQYFGPGTRLLVL.

J is TRBJ2-7 and V is TRBV6-5; 8 nucleotides match TRBD1. CDR1 MNHEY and CDR2 SVGAGI come from the germline V gene. The V and J ends lost 7 bases and 6 bases, in that order; junction bases with no gene match: 11. The CDR3 extends over 14 amino acids. The DNA for the CDR3 is TGTGCCAGCACCAGGGGACAGGAAGGCTTCGAGCAGTACTTC. This codes for CASTRGQEGFEQYF.

J is TRBJ1-2 and V is TRBV6-1, with TRBD1 matching over 9 bases. Looked up from germline, CDR1 is MNHNS and CDR2 is SASEGT. The trim removed 6 bases at V and 8 bases at J, leaving 10 bases unmatched. This CDR3 is built from 14 residues. The CDR3 nucleotides are TGTGCCAGCAGGATACAGGGGGCAGGGGACGGCTACACCTTC. Protein sequence: CASRIQGAGDGYTF.

V gene TRBV5-6 combines with J gene TRBJ2-1, with D perhaps matching TRBD2 (5 bases). In germline, CDR1 is SGHDT, CDR2 YYEEEE. This CDR3 is built from 14 residues. V lost 2 bases and J lost 0, with 6 bases in between. The DNA of the CDR3 is TGTGCCAGCAGCTTTACTAGCTCCTACAATGAGCAGTTCTTC. Protein sequence: CASSFTSSYNEQFF.

V gene TRBV30 combines with J gene TRBJ1-2, with a possible D match to TRBD1 (6 bases). The CDR3 extends over 10 amino acids. The germline CDR1 and CDR2 sequences are GTSNPN and SVGIG (reference sequence). V lost 5 bases to trimming and J lost 7 bases, with 8 bases between them. In DNA, the CDR3 is TGTGCCTGGCACAGGGTTGGCTACACCTTC. This encodes CAWHRVGYTF.

In its sample, this clone was seen once. J is TRBJ2-1 and V is TRBV5-6; 7 positions match TRBD2. Germline assignment: CDR1 SGHDT and CDR2 YYEEEE. The CDR3 spans 13 residues. V shed 3 bases, J shed 7 bases, and the junction held 4 bases outside the gene matches. The DNA of the CDR3 is TGTGCCAGCAGCTACACCGGGGGGAATGAGCAGTTCTTC. It encodes CASSYTGGNEQFF.

Only one count was recorded for this clone. This rearrangement joins TRBV13 to TRBJ2-7, with D possibly TRBD2 on 5 matching bases. Trimming removed 2 bases at V and 1 base at J, with 12 bases between. Germline values: CDR1 PRHDT, CDR2 FYEKMQ (reference sequence). The CDR3 spans 15 residues. The CDR3 is CASSLSLDSSYEQYF. As DNA, the CDR3 is TGTGCCAGCAGCTTATCCCTGGACTCTTCCTACGAGCAGTACTTC.

A few counts support this clone. This chain uses TRBV30 with TRBJ2-4; D is perhaps TRBD2 (6 bases). The CDR3 has 14 amino acids. Looked up from germline, CDR1 is GTSNPN and CDR2 is SVGIG (reference sequence). V lost 6 bases to trimming and J lost 3 bases, with 15 bases between them. CDR3 DNA: TGTGCCTGCCGCGATTGGGGAGGCAAAAACATTCAGTACTTC. Protein product: CACRDWGGKNIQYF.

J is TRBJ1-1 and V is TRBV7-3, with 9 bases that match TRBD1. This CDR3 is 12 amino acids long. With 5 bases clipped from V and 8 bases from J, the junction kept 3 bases outside the gene matches. In germline, CDR1 is SGHTA, CDR2 FQGTGA. Written as DNA, the CDR3 is TGTGCCAGCAGCCCGGGACAGGGAGAAGCTTTCTTT. Translating it yields CASSPGQGEAFF.

The chain employs TRBV5-1 and TRBJ2-7; a weak D match, TRBD2 (5 bases). The better agreement between TRBJ2-5 and the DNA end casts doubt on the J call. This CDR3 has 14 amino acids. Germline CDR1 and CDR2: SGHRS and YFSETQ. CDR3: CASSPGVGPETQYF. The CDR3 DNA follows: TGCGCCAGCAGCCCCGGGGTAGGGCCAGAGACCCAGTACTTC.

J is TRBJ1-1 and V is TRBV18; a possible D gene is TRBD1 (6 bases). The end of the DNA aligns better with TRBJ2-2, so the J call may be wrong. Germline assignment: CDR1 KGHSH and CDR2 LQKENI. This CDR3 is 14 amino acids long. CDR3 amino acids: CASSPPTDSGELFF. The CDR3 DNA sequence: TGTGCCAGCTCACCACCTACGGACAGCGGGGAGCTGTTTTTT.